A single TCR beta chain is shown here with its context. The entry originates in a study of blood T cell repertoires in COVID-19. Here immunoSEQ multiplex PCR was the method, and the copy in TCRdb shows in-frame clones only, minus some. The sample includes approximately 250,000 clones, roughly 85% of them seen just once. Per the germline V gene, CDR1 is MNHEY and CDR2 is SVGAGI. Germline trimming cut 2 bases from V and 6 bases from J; bases unmatched to any gene: 7. This CDR3 contains 15 residues. The sequence was collected from a man aged 50 or older with COVID-19, enrolled during active disease. This rearrangement joins TRBV6-5 to TRBJ2-7; 10 positions agree with TRBD1. Material: peripheral blood. Here the CDR3 DNA reads TGTGCCAGCAGTTACACTCCGACAGGGGGCGGCGAGCAGTACTTC. It specifies CASSYTPTGGGEQYF.